The clone carrying this TCR beta chain was detected ten times or more. This sample was included in a study of T cells in Graves' hyperthyroidism and ophthalmopathy. The source material, RNA transcripts, was used to amplify TCR beta CDR3 regions. First-round RT-PCR with HTBI primers amplified the TCR CDR3 region. TCRdb independently ran MiXCR on the multiplex PCR reads; one entry per CDR3 protein. The sample carries some 760,000 distinct CDR3 sequences, 14% recorded once. In germline, CDR1 is SGHTA, CDR2 FQGNSA. V lost 4 bases, J lost 3 bases, and 16 bases lay in between. The CDR3 extends over 15 amino acids.

Sequencing input: blood. The rearrangement links TRBV7-2 to TRBJ2-7; D remains ambiguous. The clonotype comes from a woman under 30 with Graves' hyperthyroidism. The CDR3 region is CASSSSIGSFYEQYF. CDR3 coding DNA: TGTGCCAGCAGCTCCTCGATCGGTAGCTTCTACGAGCAGTACTTC. The full variable domain, its missing parts supplied by reference TRBV7-2 and TRBJ2-7, is GAGVSQSPSNKVTEKGKDVELRCDPISGHTALYWYRQSLGQGLEFLIYFQGNSAPDKSGLPSDRFSAERTGGSVSTLTIQRTQQEDSAVYLCASSSSIGSFYEQYFGPGTRLTVT.